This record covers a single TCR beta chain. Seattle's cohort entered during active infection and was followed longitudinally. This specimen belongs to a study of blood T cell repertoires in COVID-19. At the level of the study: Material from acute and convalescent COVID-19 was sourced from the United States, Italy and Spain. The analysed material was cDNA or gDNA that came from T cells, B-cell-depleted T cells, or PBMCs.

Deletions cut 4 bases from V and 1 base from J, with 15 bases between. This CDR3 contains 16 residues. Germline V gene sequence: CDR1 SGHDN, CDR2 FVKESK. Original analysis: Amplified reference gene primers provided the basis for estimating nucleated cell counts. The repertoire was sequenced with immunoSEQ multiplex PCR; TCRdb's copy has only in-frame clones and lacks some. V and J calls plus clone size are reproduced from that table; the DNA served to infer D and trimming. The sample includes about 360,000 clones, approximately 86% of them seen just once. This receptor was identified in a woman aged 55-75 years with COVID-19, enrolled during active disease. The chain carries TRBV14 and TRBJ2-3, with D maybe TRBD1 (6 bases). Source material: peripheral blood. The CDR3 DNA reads TGTGCCAGCAGCCCGTATCAGGGGTCAGGCACAGATACGCAGTATTTT. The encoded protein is CASSPYQGSGTDTQYF.